This TCR beta chain stems from a study of blood T cell repertoires in COVID-19. Across the whole study: Italy, Spain and the United States were the sources of the convalescent and acute COVID-19 samples. From T cells, B-cell-depleted T cells, or PBMCs came the material, which was cDNA or gDNA.

TCRdb keeps only in-frame clones here, not all; method: immunoSEQ multiplex PCR. This sample has approximately 69,000 clones, with about 86% found just once. The V and J ends lost 5 bases and 3 bases respectively, with 7 bases between them. CDR1 is MNHNY, CDR2 SVGAGI, per germline (reference sequence). CDR3 length: 12 residues. V gene TRBV6-6 combines with J gene TRBJ1-2; maybe TRBD1 (5 bases). This sequence originates from a human donor in a cohort sampled during active COVID-19. Source material: peripheral blood. CDR3 residues: CASSGGDYGYTF. The CDR3 DNA reads as TGTGCCAGCAGTGGAGGGGACTATGGCTACACCTTC.